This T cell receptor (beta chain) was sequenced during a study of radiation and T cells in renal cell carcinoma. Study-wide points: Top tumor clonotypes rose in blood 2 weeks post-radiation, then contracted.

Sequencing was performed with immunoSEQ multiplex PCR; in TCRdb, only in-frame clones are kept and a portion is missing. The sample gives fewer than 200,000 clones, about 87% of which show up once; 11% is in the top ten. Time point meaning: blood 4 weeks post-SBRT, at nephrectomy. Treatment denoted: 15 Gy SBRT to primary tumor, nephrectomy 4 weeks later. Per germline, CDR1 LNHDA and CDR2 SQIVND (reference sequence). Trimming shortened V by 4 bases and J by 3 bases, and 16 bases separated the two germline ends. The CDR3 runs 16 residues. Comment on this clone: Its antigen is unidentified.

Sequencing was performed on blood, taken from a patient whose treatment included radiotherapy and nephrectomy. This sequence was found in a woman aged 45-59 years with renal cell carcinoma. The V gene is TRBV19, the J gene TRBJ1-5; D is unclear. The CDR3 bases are TGTGCCAGTAGTACCCTTAACGGGCAAACCAATCAGCCCCAGCATTTT. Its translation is CASSTLNGQTNQPQHF. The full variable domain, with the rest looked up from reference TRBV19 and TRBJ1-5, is DGGITQSPKYLFRKEGQNVTLSCEQNLNHDAMYWYRQDPGQGLRLIYYSQIVNDFQKGDIAEGYSVSREKKESFPLTVTSAQKNPTAFYLCASSTLNGQTNQPQHFGDGTRLSIL.